These T cell receptor beta chains were read from a single sample in a study of T cell responses to AZD1222 COVID-19 vaccine. Here immunoSEQ multiplex PCR was the method, and the copy in TCRdb shows in-frame clones only, minus some. Here the sample spans 200,000 or so clones, 85% to 90% being singletons. Sequenced here: peripheral blood, sampled on day 0 of MenACWY control vaccination. These receptors were collected from an adult in good health. Each CDR3 is given with its conserved first and last residue. Fields, in order: D gene, J gene, clone size, V gene, CDR3 DNA, CDR3 protein. The D gene is left open where the match is weak. Rows may omit the clone size; those that give it use once, few, many or a size class.

TRBD1 TRBJ1-2 - TRBV28 TGTGCCAGCAGAAACAGGGGCCCATGGGGCTATGGCTACACCTTC CASRNRGPWGYGYTF
- TRBJ1-3 - TRBV18 TGTGCCAGCTCTCAGAGCTCTGGAAACACCATATATTTT CASSQSSGNTIYF
- TRBJ1-2 few TRBV3-1/TRBV3-2 TGTGCCAGCAGCCCTGTCCGAGACAGCTATGGCTACACCTTC CASSPVRDSYGYTF
TRBD2 TRBJ2-1 - TRBV29-1 TGCAGCGTTGAACTGCTAGCGGGGGCTTTCGGCTATGAGCAGTTCTTC CSVELLAGAFGYEQFF
- TRBJ2-3 - TRBV6-5 TGTGCCAGCAGGGACGACTTTGCTGGAGATACGCAGTATTTT CASRDDFAGDTQYF
- TRBJ1-3 few TRBV30 TGTGCCTGCCCGGCCACGGGGCGCTCTGGAAACACCATATATTTT CACPATGRSGNTIYF
- TRBJ2-4 - TRBV20-1 TGCAGTGCTAGTGAGGAGGGGGTGGCCAAAAACATTCAGTACTTC CSASEEGVAKNIQYF
- TRBJ2-1 - TRBV6-5 TGTGCCAGCAGTCACCGGGACCCTAGATGGGATGAGCAGTTCTTC CASSHRDPRWDEQFF
- TRBJ2-5 - TRBV7-9 TGTGCCAGCAGTCGGGACCTTTCCCAAGAGACCCAGTACTTC CASSRDLSQETQYF
- TRBJ2-7 - TRBV19 TGTGCCAGTAGTACAGGGAGCGAGCAGTACTTC CASSTGSEQYF
- TRBJ1-1 - TRBV5-4 TGTGCCAGCAGCTTCGGGAACACTGAAGCTTTCTTT CASSFGNTEAFF
- TRBJ2-3 - TRBV27 TGTGCCAGCAGTCCGGGCCGAACTGATACGCAGTATTTT CASSPGRTDTQYF
- TRBJ2-1 - TRBV9 TGTGCCAGCAGCGTAGCTACTGGACTCGGCGGCTACAATGAGCAGTTCTTC CASSVATGLGGYNEQFF
TRBD1 TRBJ2-7 - TRBV5-1 TGCGCCAGCAGCGAGGACAGGGCCTACGAGCAGTACTTC CASSEDRAYEQYF
- TRBJ1-6 - TRBV12-2 TGTGCAAGTCGCGGTCGTTCACCCCTCCACTTT CASRGRSPLHF
- TRBJ1-5 - TRBV30 TGTGCCTGGGGGCGGAACGGGGATCAGCCCCAGCATTTT CAWGRNGDQPQHF
TRBD1 TRBJ2-1 - TRBV7-8 TGTGCCAGCAGCTTACGGGACAGGGTCATGAATGAGCAGTTCTTC CASSLRDRVMNEQFF
TRBD1 TRBJ2-7 - TRBV5-1 TGCGCCAGCAGCTCTCGACAGGGCCCCAACGAGCAGTACTTC CASSSRQGPNEQYF
- TRBJ2-6 - TRBV20-1 TGCAGTGCAAGTGATGCGGCAGGGAGCTCTGGGGCCAACGTCCTGACTTTC CSASDAAGSSGANVLTF
- TRBJ1-1 - TRBV27 TGTGCCAGCAGTGACGGAGTGAACACTGAAGCTTTCTTT CASSDGVNTEAFF
- TRBJ2-7 - TRBV6-5 TGTGCCAGCAGTCCCTCCTTGGAGCAGTACTTC CASSPSLEQYF
TRBD1 TRBJ1-5 - TRBV3-1/TRBV3-2 TGTGCCAGCAGCCAACGGACAGGGAATCAGCCCCAGCATTTT CASSQRTGNQPQHF
- TRBJ2-5 - TRBV5-6 TGTGCCAGCAGCTTGGCCCAAAGGGGTGGGAGGCTCCAAGAGACCCAGTACTTC CASSLAQRGGRLQETQYF
- TRBJ2-7 - TRBV12-3/TRBV12-4 TGTGCCAGCAGTTCCGGGACAAACACGCCGTACTTC CASSSGTNTPYF
TRBD2 TRBJ2-2 - TRBV10-3 TGTGCCATCAGGGGGACTAGCGGGGGTCCGAACACCGGGGAGCTGTTTTTT CAIRGTSGGPNTGELFF
TRBD1 TRBJ2-2 - TRBV7-9 TGTGCCAGCAGCTTCACAGGGGGTAGGGCCGGGGAGCTGTTTTTT CASSFTGGRAGELFF
TRBD2 TRBJ2-7 few TRBV7-2 TGTGCCAGCAGCCCCCTGCGGGGGGTACCCTACGAGCAGTACTTC CASSPLRGVPYEQYF
TRBD1 TRBJ1-2 - TRBV5-1 TGCGCCAGCAGCTCAGGGACAGTGAACTATGGCTACACCTTC CASSSGTVNYGYTF
TRBD1 TRBJ1-1 - TRBV27 TGTGCCAGCAGTTCCACAGGGGGCCAGAACACTGAAGCTTTCTTT CASSSTGGQNTEAFF
- TRBJ2-4 - TRBV5-4 TGTGCCAGCAGCTTGGAACCTAGAGTGTTAGCCAAAAACATTCAGTACTTC CASSLEPRVLAKNIQYF
- TRBJ1-2 few TRBV11-1 TGTGCCAGCAGCTTAGCCACAGGCGAACGAGATGGCTACACCTTC CASSLATGERDGYTF
- TRBJ2-4 - TRBV11-1 TGTGCCAGCAGCTTACTACAGGGCCAAAACATTCAGTACTTC CASSLLQGQNIQYF
- TRBJ1-2 - TRBV28 TGTGCCAGCAGGGACCCACCAGGGAATGGCTACACCTTC CASRDPPGNGYTF
TRBD1 TRBJ2-4 - TRBV11-1 TGTGCCAGCAGCCAGATGACAGGGGGAGGGAACATTCAGTACTTC CASSQMTGGGNIQYF
TRBD1 TRBJ1-6 - TRBV15 TGTGCCACCAGCAGAGAAATGGCAGGGGGTTCACCCCTCCACTTT CATSREMAGGSPLHF
- TRBJ2-1 - TRBV25-1 TGTGCCAGCAGTGAATTTACCATAAATGAGCAGTTCTTC CASSEFTINEQFF
- TRBJ1-3 once TRBV4-3 TGCGCCAGCAGCCAAGCCACAGCGATTGGAAACACCATATATTTT CASSQATAIGNTIYF
- TRBJ2-3 - TRBV6-4 TGTGCCAGCAGTGACCTACAGGGAGGGGCAGATACGCAGTATTTT CASSDLQGGADTQYF
TRBD2 TRBJ2-7 - TRBV5-1 TGCGCCAGCAGCTTGGTGCTTGGCGGGAGGGGCGGAGAGCAGTACTTC CASSLVLGGRGGEQYF
TRBD2 TRBJ2-1 - TRBV29-1 TGCAGCGTTGACGAAGCGGGGGGGTCCGATGAGCAGTTCTTC CSVDEAGGSDEQFF
- TRBJ2-3 - TRBV28 TGTGCCAGCAGTTCGTCAGGGGATTTGCAGTATTTT CASSSSGDLQYF
- TRBJ2-7 - TRBV6-5 TGTGCCAGCAGTTACTCGGGACAATCCTACGAGCAGTACTTC CASSYSGQSYEQYF
- TRBJ2-5 - TRBV5-1 TGCGCCAGCAGCTTTTCCCTGTCCCTGGAGACCCAGTACTTC CASSFSLSLETQYF
TRBD1 TRBJ2-3 - TRBV5-6 TGTGCCAGCAGCTTATTAACCGGGACAGGGGTCCCAGATACGCAGTATTTT CASSLLTGTGVPDTQYF
- TRBJ2-7 - TRBV28 TGTGCCAGCAGGCCCTCGATGGGGGATTTTACCTACGAGCAGTACTTC CASRPSMGDFTYEQYF
TRBD1 TRBJ1-2 - TRBV2 TGTGCCAGCACCAAGCAAGCGGACAGGGCTGACTATGGCTACACCTTC CASTKQADRADYGYTF
TRBD1 TRBJ2-7 - TRBV27 TGTGCCAGCAGTCACCTCGTTGGACAGGGAACCTACGAGCAGTACTTC CASSHLVGQGTYEQYF
- TRBJ2-2 once TRBV27 TGTGCCAGTAGGAGCGCGCCCGGGGAGCTGTTTTTT CASRSAPGELFF
- TRBJ1-5 few TRBV6-1 TGTGCCAGCAGTGAAGGACAGGATTATAGCAATCAGCCCCAGCATTTT CASSEGQDYSNQPQHF
- TRBJ2-1 once TRBV19 TGTGCCAGTAGTGAGACTCGCCTCTCCTACAATGAGCAGTTCTTC CASSETRLSYNEQFF
TRBD1 TRBJ1-6 - TRBV3-1/TRBV3-2 TGTGCCAGCAGCTACAGGGGCTCCTATAATTCACCCCTCCACTTT CASSYRGSYNSPLHF